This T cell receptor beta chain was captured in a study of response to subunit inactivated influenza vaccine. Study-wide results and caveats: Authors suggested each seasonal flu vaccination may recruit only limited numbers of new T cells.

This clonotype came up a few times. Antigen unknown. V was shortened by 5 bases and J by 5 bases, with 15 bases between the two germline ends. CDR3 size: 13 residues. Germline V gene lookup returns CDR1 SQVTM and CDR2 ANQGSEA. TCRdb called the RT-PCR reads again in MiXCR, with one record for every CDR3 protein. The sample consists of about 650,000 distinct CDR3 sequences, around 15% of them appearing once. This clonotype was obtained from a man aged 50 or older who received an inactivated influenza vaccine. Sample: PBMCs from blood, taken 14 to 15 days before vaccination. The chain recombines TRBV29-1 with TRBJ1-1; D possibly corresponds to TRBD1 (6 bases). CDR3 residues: CSVIWGQRTEAFF. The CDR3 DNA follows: TGCAGCGTTATTTGGGGGCAACGAACTGAAGCTTTCTTT.